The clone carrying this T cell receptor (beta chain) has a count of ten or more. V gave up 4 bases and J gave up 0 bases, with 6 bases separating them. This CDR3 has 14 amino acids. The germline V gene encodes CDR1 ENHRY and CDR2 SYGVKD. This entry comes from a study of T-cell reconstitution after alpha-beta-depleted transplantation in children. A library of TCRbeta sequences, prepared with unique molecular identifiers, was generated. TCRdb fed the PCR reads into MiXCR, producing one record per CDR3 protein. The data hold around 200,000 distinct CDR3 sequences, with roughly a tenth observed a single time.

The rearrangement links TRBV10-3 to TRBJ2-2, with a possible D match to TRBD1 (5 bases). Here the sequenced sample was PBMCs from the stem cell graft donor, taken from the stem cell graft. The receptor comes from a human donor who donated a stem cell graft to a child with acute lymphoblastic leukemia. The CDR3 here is CAISGQSNTGELFF. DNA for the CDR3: TGTGCCATCAGTGGACAGTCGAACACCGGGGAGCTGTTTTTT.